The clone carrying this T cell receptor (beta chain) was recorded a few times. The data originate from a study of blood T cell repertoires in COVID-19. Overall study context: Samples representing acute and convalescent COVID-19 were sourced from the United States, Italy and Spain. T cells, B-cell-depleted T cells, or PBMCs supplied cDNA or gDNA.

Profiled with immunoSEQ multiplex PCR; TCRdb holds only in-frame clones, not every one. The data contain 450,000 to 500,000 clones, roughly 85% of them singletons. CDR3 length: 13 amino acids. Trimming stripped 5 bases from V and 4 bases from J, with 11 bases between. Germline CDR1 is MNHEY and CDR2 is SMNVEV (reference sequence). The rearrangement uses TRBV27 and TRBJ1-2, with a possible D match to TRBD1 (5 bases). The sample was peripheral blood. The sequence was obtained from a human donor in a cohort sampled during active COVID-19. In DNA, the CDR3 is TGTGCCAGCAGTCCACGACAGCTCTATGGCTACACCTTC. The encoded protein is CASSPRQLYGYTF.